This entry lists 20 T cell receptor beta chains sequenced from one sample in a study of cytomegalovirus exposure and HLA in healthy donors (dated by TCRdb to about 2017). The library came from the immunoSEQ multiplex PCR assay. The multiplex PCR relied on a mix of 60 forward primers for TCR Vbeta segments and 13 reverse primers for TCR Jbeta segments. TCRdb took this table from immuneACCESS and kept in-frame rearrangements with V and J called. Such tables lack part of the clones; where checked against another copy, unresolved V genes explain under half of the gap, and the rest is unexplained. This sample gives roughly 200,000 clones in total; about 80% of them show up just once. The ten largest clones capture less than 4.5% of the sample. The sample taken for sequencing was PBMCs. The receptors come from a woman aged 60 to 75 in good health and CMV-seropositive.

CDR3 sequence: CASSSKDRVDQPQHF. The CDR3 DNA sequence: TGTGCCAGCAGCTCCAAGGACAGGGTTGATCAGCCCCAGCATTTT. The chain recombines TRBV13 with TRBJ1-5, with 8 bases fitting TRBD1. There are 15 residues in the CDR3. Germline trimming cut 4 bases from V and 5 bases from J; bases unmatched to any gene: 7. CDR1 PRHDT and CDR2 FYEKMQ come from the germline V gene (reference sequence).

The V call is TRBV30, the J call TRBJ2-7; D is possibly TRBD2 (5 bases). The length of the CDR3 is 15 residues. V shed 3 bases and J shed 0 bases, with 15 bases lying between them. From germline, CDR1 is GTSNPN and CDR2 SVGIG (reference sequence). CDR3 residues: CAWSRMGESSYEQYF. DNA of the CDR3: TGTGCCTGGAGCCGTATGGGAGAGAGCTCCTACGAGCAGTACTTC.

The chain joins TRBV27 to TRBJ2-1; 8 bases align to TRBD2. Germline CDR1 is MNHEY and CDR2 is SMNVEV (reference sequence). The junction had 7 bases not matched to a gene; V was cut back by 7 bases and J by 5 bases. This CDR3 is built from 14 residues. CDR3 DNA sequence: TGTGCCAGCAACGAAATGCGGGAGGACAATGAGCAGTTCTTC. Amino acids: CASNEMREDNEQFF.

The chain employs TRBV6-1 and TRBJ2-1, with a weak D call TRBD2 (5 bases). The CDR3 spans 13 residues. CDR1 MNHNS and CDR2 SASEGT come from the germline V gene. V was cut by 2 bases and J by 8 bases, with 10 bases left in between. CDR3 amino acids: CASSERGRDEQFF. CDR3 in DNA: TGTGCCAGCAGTGAACGAGGGCGTGATGAGCAGTTCTTC.

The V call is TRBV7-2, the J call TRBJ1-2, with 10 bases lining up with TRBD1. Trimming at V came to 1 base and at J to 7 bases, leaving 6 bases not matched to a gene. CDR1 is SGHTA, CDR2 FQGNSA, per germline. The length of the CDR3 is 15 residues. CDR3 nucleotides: TGTGCCAGCAGCTTAGTGGGACAGGGGAGGGGTGGCTACACCTTC. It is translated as CASSLVGQGRGGYTF.

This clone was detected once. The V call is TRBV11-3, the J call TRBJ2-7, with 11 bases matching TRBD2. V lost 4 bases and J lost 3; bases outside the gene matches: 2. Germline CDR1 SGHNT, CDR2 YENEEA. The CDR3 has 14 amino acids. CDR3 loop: CASSSTSGSYEQYF. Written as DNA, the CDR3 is TGTGCCAGCAGCTCCACTAGCGGGAGCTACGAGCAGTACTTC.

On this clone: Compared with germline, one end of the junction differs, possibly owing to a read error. The chain's CDR3 is CATSTSGGTYEQYF. CDR3 in DNA: TGTGCCACCAGCACTAGCGGGGGGACCTACGAGCAGTACTTC. The gene calls are TRBV14 and TRBJ2-7, with TRBD2 identical over 12 bases. The germline gives CDR1 SGHDN, CDR2 FVKESK. The CDR3 runs to 14 residues.

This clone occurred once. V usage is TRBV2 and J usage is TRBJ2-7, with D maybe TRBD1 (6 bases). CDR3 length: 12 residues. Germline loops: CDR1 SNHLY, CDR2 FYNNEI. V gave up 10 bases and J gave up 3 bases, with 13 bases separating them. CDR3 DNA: TGTGCCACCTCAGGGGAAGGCTACGAGCAGTACTTC. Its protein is CATSGEGYEQYF.

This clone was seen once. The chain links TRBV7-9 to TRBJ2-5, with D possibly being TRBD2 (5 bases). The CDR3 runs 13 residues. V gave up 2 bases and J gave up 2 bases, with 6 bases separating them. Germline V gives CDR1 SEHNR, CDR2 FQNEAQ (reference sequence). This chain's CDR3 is CASSLSGQETQYF. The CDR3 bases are TGTGCCAGCAGCTTATCGGGACAAGAGACCCAGTACTTC.

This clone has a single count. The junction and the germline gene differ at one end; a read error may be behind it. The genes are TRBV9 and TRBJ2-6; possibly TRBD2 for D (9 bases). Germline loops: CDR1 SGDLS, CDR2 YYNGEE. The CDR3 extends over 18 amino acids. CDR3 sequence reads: CASSVGVGQAGGANGLTF. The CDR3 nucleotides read TGTGCCAGCAGCGTAGGGGTGGGACAGGCGGGGGGGGCCAACGGCCTGACTTTC.

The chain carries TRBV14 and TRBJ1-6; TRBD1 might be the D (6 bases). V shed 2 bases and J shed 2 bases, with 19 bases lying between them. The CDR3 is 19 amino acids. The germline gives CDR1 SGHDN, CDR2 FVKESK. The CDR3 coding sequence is TGTGCCAGCAGCCAAATCTCACCAGGGGTAAACACCTATAATTCACCCCTCCACTTT. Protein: CASSQISPGVNTYNSPLHF.

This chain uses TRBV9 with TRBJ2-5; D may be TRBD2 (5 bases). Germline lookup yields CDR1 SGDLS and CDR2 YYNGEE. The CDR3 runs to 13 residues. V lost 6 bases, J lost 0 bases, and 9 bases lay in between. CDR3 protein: CASTPGNQETQYF. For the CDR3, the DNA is TGTGCCAGCACCCCCGGGAACCAAGAGACCCAGTACTTC.

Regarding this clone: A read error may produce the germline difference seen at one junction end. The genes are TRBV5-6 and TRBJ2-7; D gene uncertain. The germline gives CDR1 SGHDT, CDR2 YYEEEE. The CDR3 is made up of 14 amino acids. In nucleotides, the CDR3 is TGTGCCAGCAGCTTGACGGGTGAGGCTTGGTCCTCTTTTTTC. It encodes CASSLTGEAWSSFF.

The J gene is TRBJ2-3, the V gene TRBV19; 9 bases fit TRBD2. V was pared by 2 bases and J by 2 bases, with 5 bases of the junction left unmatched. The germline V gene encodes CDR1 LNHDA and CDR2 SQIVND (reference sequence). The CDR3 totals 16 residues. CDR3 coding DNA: TGTGCCAGTAGTATAAAGGGGACTAGCCCCACAGATACGCAGTATTTT. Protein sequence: CASSIKGTSPTDTQYF.

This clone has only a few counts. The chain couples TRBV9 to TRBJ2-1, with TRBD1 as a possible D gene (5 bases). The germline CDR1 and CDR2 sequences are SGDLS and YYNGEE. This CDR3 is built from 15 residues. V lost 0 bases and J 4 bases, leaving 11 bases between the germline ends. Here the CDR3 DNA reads TGTGCCAGCAGCGTAGTTCCGACAGAATACAATGAGCAGTTCTTC. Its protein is CASSVVPTEYNEQFF. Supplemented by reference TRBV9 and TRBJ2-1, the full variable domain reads DSGVTQTPKHLITATGQRVTLRCSPRSGDLSVYWYQQSLDQGLQFLIQYYNGEERAKGNILERFSAQQFPDLHSELNLSSLELGDSALYFCASSVVPTEYNEQFFGPGTRLTVL.

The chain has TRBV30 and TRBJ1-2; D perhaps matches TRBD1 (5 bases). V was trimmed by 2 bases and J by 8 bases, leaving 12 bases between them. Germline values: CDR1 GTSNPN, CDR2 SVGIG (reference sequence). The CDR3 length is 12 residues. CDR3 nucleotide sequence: TGTGCCTGGAGTTCAGGGTACGTCGGCTACACCTTC. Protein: CAWSSGYVGYTF.

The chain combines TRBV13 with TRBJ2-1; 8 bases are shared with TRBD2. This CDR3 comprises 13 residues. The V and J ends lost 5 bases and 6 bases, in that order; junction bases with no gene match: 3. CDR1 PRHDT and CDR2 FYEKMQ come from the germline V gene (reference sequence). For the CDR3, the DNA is TGTGCCAGCAGCCGAGGGACTAGCAATGAGCAGTTCTTC. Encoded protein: CASSRGTSNEQFF.

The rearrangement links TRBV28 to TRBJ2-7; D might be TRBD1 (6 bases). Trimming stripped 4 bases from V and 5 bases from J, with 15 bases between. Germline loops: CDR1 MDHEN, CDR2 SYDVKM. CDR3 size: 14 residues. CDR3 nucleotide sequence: TGTGCCAGCAGTTCGCCAGGGGTCGTGGACGAGCAGTACTTC. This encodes CASSSPGVVDEQYF.

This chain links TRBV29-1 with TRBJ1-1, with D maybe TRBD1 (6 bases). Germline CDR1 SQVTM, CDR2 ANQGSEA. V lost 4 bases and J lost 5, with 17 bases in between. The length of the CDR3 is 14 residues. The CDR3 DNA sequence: TGCAGCGTTGCTCGGAGGTTGGACAGTACTGAAGCTTTCTTT. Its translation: CSVARRLDSTEAFF.

The CDR3 spells CASSLDSGELFF. CDR3 DNA: TGTGCCAGCAGCTTAGATAGCGGGGAGCTGTTTTTT. The chain is built from TRBV7-2 and TRBJ2-2, with D unclear. V was cut by 1 base and J by 7 bases, with 4 bases left in between. CDR1 and CDR2 from the germline V gene are SGHTA and FQGNSA. The CDR3 consists of 12 residues.